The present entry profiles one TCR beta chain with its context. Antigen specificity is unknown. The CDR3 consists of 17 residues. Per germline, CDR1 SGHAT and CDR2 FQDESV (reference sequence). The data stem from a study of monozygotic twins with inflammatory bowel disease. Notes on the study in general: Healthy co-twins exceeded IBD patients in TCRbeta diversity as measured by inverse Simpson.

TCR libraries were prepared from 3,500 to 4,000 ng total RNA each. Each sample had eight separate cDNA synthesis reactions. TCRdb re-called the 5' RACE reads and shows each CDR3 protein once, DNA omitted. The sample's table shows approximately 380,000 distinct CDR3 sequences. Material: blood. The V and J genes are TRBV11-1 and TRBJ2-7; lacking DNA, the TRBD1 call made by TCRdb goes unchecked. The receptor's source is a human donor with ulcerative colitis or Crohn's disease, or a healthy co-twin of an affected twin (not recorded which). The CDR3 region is CASSLVRTALSSYEQYF.